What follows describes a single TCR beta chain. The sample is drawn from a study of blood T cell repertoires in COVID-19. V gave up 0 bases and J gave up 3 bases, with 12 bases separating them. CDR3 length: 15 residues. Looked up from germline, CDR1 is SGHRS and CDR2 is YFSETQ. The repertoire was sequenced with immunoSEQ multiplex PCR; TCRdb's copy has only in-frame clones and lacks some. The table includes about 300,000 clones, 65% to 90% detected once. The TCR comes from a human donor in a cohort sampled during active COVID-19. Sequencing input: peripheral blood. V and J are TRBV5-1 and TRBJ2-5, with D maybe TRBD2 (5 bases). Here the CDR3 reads CASSLGGRHEETQYF. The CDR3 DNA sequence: TGCGCCAGCAGCTTGGGAGGGCGGCACGAAGAGACCCAGTACTTC.